What follows is one TCR beta chain and its context. Its target is unknown. One end of the junction varies from germline; a read error may be responsible. Profiled with immunoSEQ multiplex PCR; TCRdb holds only in-frame clones, not every one. The sample consists of about 110,000 clones, 90% of them appearing once. Time point reported: week 11, during vaccination. The vaccine gave 300 ug of a 20-mer mutant IDH1 peptide subcutaneously per dose. Donors had new IDH1-mutant astrocytomas of WHO grade 3 or 4 (ATRX-lost). This CDR3 is built from 11 residues. Per the germline V gene, CDR1 is GTSNPN and CDR2 is SVGIG (reference sequence). This sample is drawn from a study of a mutant IDH1 vaccine in newly diagnosed glioma. Study in general: Vaccinations were initiated 4-6 weeks following radiotherapy alone, or were given together with temozolomide cycles. There were approximately 62% males and around 38% females among treated patients, whose mean age was about 44 years. Findings and limits, study-wide: In approximately 93% of patients, immune responses induced by the vaccine occurred.

The source was PBMCs, collected from a glioma patient whose treatment included an IDH1 peptide vaccine. The chain combines TRBV30 with TRBJ2-7; 9 bases are a match to TRBD2. The source of this sequence is a woman between 45 and 65 years old with glioma. In DNA form, the CDR3 reads TGTGCCTGGAGTGTTGCGGGAGGGCAAAACTTC. This sequence encodes CAWSVAGGQNF.